This TCR beta chain derives from a study of blood T cell repertoires in COVID-19 (dated by TCRdb to 2020 to 2021). For context, the study as a whole: Samples covering the acute and convalescent phases of COVID-19 were provided by collaborators in the United States, Italy and Spain. The sample metadata nearly always contained a de-identified subject ID, COVID-19 status, age in years and sex. Deeply sampled blood TCRbeta repertoires from subjects exposed to, actively infected with, or recovered from COVID-19 were included in the dataset. The repertoires were made available in a free public database intended to serve as a resource for research on the immune response to SARS-CoV-2. Samples were obtained from the ongoing ImmuneRACE study (first 160 participants) and from approximately 1,200 subjects provided by 6 global collaborators. The prospective study material was composed of cDNA or gDNA derived from T cells, B-cell-depleted T cells, or PBMCs. Where available, HLA class I and class II types were taken from metadata supplied by the sample provider and were not determined by assay-based typing. What the research found in general, with its limitations: The quantity of clinical and demographic metadata differed by source and by participant and was supplied without curation.

Details on this clone: Which antigen it targets is not known. No base qualities exist here, and no much larger clone lies one base off it.

Another Seattle source contributed samples from volunteer blood donors who had recovered from COVID-19. Whole blood was collected in K2EDTA tubes by collaborating institutions according to the institutions' own protocols. For TCRbeta analysis, collaborators shipped samples as frozen whole blood, isolated PBMCs, or DNA extracted from either of those sample types. TCRbeta CDR3 regions were amplified from genomic DNA using the immunoSEQ Assay, a bias-controlled multiplex PCR. On the study's bioinformatics: The number of nucleated cells in each sample was estimated from the amplification of reference gene primers within the assay. Sequence reads were collapsed and filtered to measure the absolute abundance of every unique TCRbeta CDR3 rearrangement. For each sample, productive Simpson clonality was calculated by taking the square root of Simpson's diversity index across productive rearrangements. Sourced from immuneACCESS, this table was stored by TCRdb with only in-frame sequences that have V and J called. A share of the clones is absent; for the studies checked, an unresolved V gene accounts for under half, and the remainder has no known explanation. The DNA was the basis for D and trimming; V, J and clone size are from that table. The sample table lists more than 250,000 clones, about 90% of them with a count of one. The ten top clones hold 5% to 7% of the sample.

V is shortened by 0 bases, J by 4 bases, and the region joining them spans 10 bases. Taken from the germline V gene, the CDR1 and CDR2 loops are SGHRS and YFSETQ. From the cysteine up to the phenylalanine, the CDR3 has a length of 14 residues. Of all the DNA, just the CDR3 is kept, 42 bases in frame from base 1. The sequenced material came from peripheral blood. The sequence is built from TRBV5-1 and TRBJ1-1, and the D gene may be TRBD1, 6 bases matching. The TCR comes from a man aged 18 to 30 who had recovered from COVID-19. The DNA reads as follows: TGCGCCAGCAGCTTGGCCGGCAGGGGCACTGAAGCTTTCTTT. Its translation reads: CASSLAGRGTEAFF. With the portions outside the CDR3 filled from the reference TRBV5-1 and TRBJ1-1 genes, the complete variable region becomes KAGVTQTPRYLIKTRGQQVTLSCSPISGHRSVSWYQQTPGQGLQFLFEYFSETQRNKGNFPGRFSGRQFSNSRSEMNVSTLELGDSALYLCASSLAGRGTEAFFGQGTRLTVV.